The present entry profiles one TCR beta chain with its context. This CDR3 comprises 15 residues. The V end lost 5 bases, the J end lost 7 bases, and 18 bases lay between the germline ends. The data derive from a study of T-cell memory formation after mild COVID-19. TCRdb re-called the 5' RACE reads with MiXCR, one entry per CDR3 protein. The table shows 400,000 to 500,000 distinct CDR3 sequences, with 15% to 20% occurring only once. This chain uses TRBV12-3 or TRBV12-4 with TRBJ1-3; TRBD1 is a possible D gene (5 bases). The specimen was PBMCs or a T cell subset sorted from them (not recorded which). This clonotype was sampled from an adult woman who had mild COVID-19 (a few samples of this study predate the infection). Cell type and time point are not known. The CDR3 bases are TGTGCCAGCAGTCCCATTCGGCAGGGAGGCAACACCATATATTTT. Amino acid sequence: CASSPIRQGGNTIYF.